This T cell receptor (beta chain) originates from a study of identifying expanded T cells in peripheral blood. Study results and caveats: Differentially abundant clones: roughly 1.3 between replicates, about 17 at 2 to 3 weeks, 19 at four. Clone count variance between roughly 2-week samples rose with total template count.

Turning to this clone: Antigen specificity is unknown.

Between the trimmed V and J ends, which lost 1 base and 5 bases, there was a span of 6 bases. The CDR3 contains 12 residues. From germline, CDR1 is MNHEY and CDR2 SVGAGI. During the collection period, no donor immune events like infections were recorded. Using immunoSEQ multiplex PCR, the repertoire was profiled, and TCRdb retains in-frame clones only, with some absent. The sample includes about 110,000 clones, roughly 91% of them seen just once. V is TRBV6-5 and J is TRBJ2-7; no firm D call. The clonotype originates from a person aged 18 to 70 in good health. Sequenced input: blood. The CDR3 is CASSYWVDEQYF. CDR3 DNA: TGTGCCAGCAGTTACTGGGTAGACGAGCAGTACTTC.